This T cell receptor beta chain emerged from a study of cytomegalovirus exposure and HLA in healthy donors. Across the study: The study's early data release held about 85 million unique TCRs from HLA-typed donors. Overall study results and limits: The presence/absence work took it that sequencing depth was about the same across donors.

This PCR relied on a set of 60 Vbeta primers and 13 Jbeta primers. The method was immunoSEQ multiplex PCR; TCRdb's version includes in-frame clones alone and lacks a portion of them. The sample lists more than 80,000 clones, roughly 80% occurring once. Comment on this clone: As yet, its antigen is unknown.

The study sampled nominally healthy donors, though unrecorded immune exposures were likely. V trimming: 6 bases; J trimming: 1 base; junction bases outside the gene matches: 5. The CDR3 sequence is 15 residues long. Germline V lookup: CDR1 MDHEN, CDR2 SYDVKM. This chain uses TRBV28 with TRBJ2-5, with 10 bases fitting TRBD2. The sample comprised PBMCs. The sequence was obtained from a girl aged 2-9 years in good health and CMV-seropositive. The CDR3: CASSLGLAVQETQYF. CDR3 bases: TGTGCCAGCAGCTTAGGACTAGCGGTCCAAGAGACCCAGTACTTC.